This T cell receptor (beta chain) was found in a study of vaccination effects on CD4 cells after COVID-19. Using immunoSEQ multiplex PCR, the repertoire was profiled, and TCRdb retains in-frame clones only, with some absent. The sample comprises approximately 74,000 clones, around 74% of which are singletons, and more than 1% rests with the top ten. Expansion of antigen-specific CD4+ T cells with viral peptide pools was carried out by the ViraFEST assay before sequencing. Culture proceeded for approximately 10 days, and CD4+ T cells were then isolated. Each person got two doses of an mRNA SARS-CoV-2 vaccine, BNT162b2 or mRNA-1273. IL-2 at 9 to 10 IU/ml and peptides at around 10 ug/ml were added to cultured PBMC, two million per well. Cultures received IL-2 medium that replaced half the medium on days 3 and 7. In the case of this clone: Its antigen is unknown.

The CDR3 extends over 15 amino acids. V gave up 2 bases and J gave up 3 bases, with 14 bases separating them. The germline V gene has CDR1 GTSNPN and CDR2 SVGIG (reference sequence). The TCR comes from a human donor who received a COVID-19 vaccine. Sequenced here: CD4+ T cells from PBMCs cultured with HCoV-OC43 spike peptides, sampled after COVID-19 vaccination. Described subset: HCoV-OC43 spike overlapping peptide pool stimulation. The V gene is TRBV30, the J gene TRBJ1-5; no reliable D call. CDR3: CAWSRAAGPNQPQHF. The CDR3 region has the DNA TGTGCCTGGAGTCGAGCGGCTGGGCCCAATCAGCCCCAGCATTTT.